The 13 T cell receptor beta chains given below trace back to one sample, sequenced in a study of control samples from healthy donors and cancer patients. Only in-frame clones appear in the TCRdb table, and some are missing; sequencing was by immunoSEQ multiplex PCR. The sample includes 15,000 or so clones, 80% to 90% of them seen just once. Sequencing input: PBMCs. Source of these receptors: a woman in her 70s with colorectal cancer.

This clone was picked up one time. This rearrangement joins TRBV7-3 to TRBJ2-2; 7 nucleotides agree with TRBD2. The V segment lost 2 bases and the J segment 0 bases; nucleotides outside the gene matches: 6. This CDR3 has 17 amino acids. Germline values: CDR1 SGHTA, CDR2 FQGTGA. The CDR3, as DNA: TGTGCCAGCAGCTTATACTCTAGCGGAGCGAACACCGGGGAGCTGTTTTTT. Translated, it gives CASSLYSSGANTGELFF.

The V and J genes are TRBV3-1 (or the pseudogene TRBV3-2) and TRBJ2-3; no clear D gene. V gave up 4 bases and J gave up 4 bases, with 15 bases separating them. The CDR3 covers 15 residues. CDR1 is LGHDT and CDR2 is YNNKEL in the germline V gene (reference sequence). The CDR3 nucleotides are TGTGCCAGCAGCCGCCGGGCCCCCGGGCCAGATACGCAGTATTTT. Translating gives CASSRRAPGPDTQYF.

This clone occurred once. J is TRBJ2-2 and V is TRBV10-3; no definite D call. The length of the CDR3 is 11 residues. V lost 10 bases, J lost 3 bases, and 6 bases lay in between. CDR1 and CDR2 from the germline V gene are ENHRY and SYGVKD. DNA of the CDR3: TGTGCCACCAAGGACACCGGGGAGCTGTTTTTT. It is translated as CATKDTGELFF.

The gene calls are TRBV4-3 and TRBJ2-6; no clear D gene. The CDR3 has 16 amino acids. The V and J ends lost 2 bases and 4 bases respectively, with 12 bases between them. Germline assignment: CDR1 LGHNA and CDR2 YSLEER. The CDR3 loop reads CASSQTLALGANVLTF. The CDR3 DNA reads as TGCGCCAGCAGCCAAACCCTCGCCTTGGGGGCCAACGTCCTGACTTTC.

This clone was found a few times. The chain has TRBV7-2 and TRBJ1-6; 8 nucleotides agree with TRBD1. The CDR3 sequence is 18 residues long. Trimming removed 2 bases from V and 7 bases from J; junction bases left unmatched: 13. Germline-derived CDR1 and CDR2 are SGHTA and FQGNSA. CDR3 DNA sequence: TGTGCCAGCAGCTTATTGGGGGCAGGGGGCGCGGAGAATTCACCCCTCCACTTT. It is translated as CASSLLGAGGAENSPLHF.

The V and J genes are TRBV7-9 and TRBJ1-2; D not resolved. The CDR3 has 13 amino acids. Germline V CDR1 and CDR2: SEHNR, FQNEAQ (reference sequence). Trimming left V 5 bases short and J 4 bases short, with 11 bases between. This CDR3 is CASSPWGGYGYTF. CDR3 coding DNA: TGTGCCAGCAGCCCCTGGGGAGGCTATGGCTACACCTTC.

This chain uses TRBV7-2 with TRBJ2-7, with a weak D call TRBD2 (5 bases). Germline assignment: CDR1 SGHTA and CDR2 FQGNSA. CDR3 size: 12 residues. Trimming took off 5 bases at V and 5 bases at J, with 10 bases between the two ends. The CDR3 DNA follows: TGTGCCAGCAGCGGTGCGGGCAACGAGCAGTACTTC. This codes for CASSGAGNEQYF.

This chain uses TRBV7-8 with TRBJ1-3; 8 nucleotides align to TRBD1. This CDR3 contains 15 residues. After removal of 4 bases from V and 3 bases from J, the junction contained 5 bases not matched to a gene. Per germline, CDR1 SGHVS and CDR2 FQNEAQ. The CDR3 spells CASSSQQGGGNTIYF. The DNA for the CDR3 is TGTGCCAGCAGCTCACAACAGGGGGGTGGAAACACCATATATTTT. Full variable domain (remainder filled in from reference TRBV7-8 and TRBJ1-3): GAGVSQSPRYKVAKRGQDVALRCDPISGHVSLFWYQQALGQGPEFLTYFQNEAQLDKSGLPSDRFFAERPEGSVSTLKIQRTQQEDSAVYLCASSSQQGGGNTIYFGEGSWLTVV.

The genes are TRBV2 and TRBJ2-3; 11 bases map to TRBD2. The ends lost 5 bases at V and 2 bases at J; junction bases unmatched: 6. This CDR3 contains 16 residues. CDR1 and CDR2 (germline): SNHLY, FYNNEI. The CDR3 region is CASSSGTSGYTDTQYF. The CDR3, as DNA: TGTGCCAGCAGTTCCGGGACTAGCGGATACACAGATACGCAGTATTTT.

The chain combines TRBV6-2 or TRBV6-3 with TRBJ2-1; no firm D call. Germline-derived CDR1 and CDR2 are MNHEY and SVGEGT. This CDR3 spans 17 amino acids. Trimming stripped 6 bases from V and 2 bases from J, with 20 bases between. CDR3 DNA: TGTGCCAGCAGCTCCGCCCCCGGGCGACTCACCTACAATGAGCAGTTCTTC. Translated: CASSSAPGRLTYNEQFF.

This clone was picked up one time. The chain joins TRBV10-3 to TRBJ2-7, with D possibly TRBD1 on 6 matching bases. CDR1 and CDR2 from the germline V gene are ENHRY and SYGVKD. V was pared by 4 bases and J by 6 bases, with 19 bases between. This CDR3 is 15 amino acids long. This CDR3 reads CAISGIQGAVREQYF. The CDR3, as DNA: TGTGCCATCAGTGGGATACAGGGAGCGGTTCGCGAGCAGTACTTC.

The rearrangement joins TRBV3-1 (or the pseudogene TRBV3-2) to TRBJ1-5, with D unresolved. Germline loops: CDR1 LGHDT, CDR2 YNNKEL (reference sequence). V dropped 4 bases and J dropped 3 bases, with 7 bases sitting between them. The CDR3 contains 13 residues. CDR3 nucleotides: TGTGCCAGCAGCCTCCGGTCCAATCAGCCCCAGCATTTT. As protein: CASSLRSNQPQHF.

This clone has just a few counts. V usage is TRBV4-1 and J usage is TRBJ2-3; tentatively, D is TRBD2 (6 bases). This CDR3 is 15 amino acids long. Trimming removed 0 bases from V and 2 bases from J, with 9 bases in between. The V gene's germline CDR1 is MGHRA and CDR2 YSYEKL. DNA for the CDR3: TGCGCCAGCAGCCAAGACAGGACTACCACAGATACGCAGTATTTT. Translating it yields CASSQDRTTTDTQYF.